This T cell receptor beta chain was observed in a study of cytomegalovirus exposure and HLA in healthy donors. CDR3 length equals 16 residues. V was pared by 3 bases and J by 5 bases, with 19 bases between. Germline loops: CDR1 LNHDA, CDR2 SQIVND (reference sequence). The data were produced by immunoSEQ multiplex PCR, yet TCRdb's version contains in-frame clones alone and is incomplete. The sample gives 100,000 to 150,000 clones, about 87% of which show up once; 1.5% to 2% is in the top ten. The specimen sequenced was PBMCs. The chain couples TRBV19 to TRBJ1-1; the D gene is possibly TRBD1 (6 bases). The receptor's source is a young man in good health and CMV-seronegative. The DNA for the CDR3 is TGTGCCAGTAGTATGTTGGCCGGGACAACTAGGACTGAAGCTTTCTTT. Its protein is CASSMLAGTTRTEAFF.